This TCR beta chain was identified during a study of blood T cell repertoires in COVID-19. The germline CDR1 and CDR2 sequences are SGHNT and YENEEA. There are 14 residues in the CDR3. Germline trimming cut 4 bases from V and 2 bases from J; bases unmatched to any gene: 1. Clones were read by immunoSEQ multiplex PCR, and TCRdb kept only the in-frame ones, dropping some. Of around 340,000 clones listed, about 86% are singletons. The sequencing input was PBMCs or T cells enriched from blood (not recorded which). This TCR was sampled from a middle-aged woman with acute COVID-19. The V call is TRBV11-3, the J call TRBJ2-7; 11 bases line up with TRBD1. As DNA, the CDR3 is TGTGCCAGCAGCTCGGGACAGGGGGCCTACGAGCAGTACTTC. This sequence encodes CASSSGQGAYEQYF.